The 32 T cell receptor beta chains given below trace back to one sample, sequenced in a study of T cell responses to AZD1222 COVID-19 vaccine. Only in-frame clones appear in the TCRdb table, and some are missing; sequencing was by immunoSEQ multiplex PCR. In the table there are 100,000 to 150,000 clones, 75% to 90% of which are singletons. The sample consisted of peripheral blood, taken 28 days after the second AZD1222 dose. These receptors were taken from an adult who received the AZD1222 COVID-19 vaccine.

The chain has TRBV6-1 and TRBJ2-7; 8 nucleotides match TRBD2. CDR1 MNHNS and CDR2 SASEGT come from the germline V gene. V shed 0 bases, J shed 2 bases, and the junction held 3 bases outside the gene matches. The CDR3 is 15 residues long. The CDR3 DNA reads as TGTGCCAGCAGTGAAGCCGGGGGGGCCGCCTACGAGCAGTACTTC. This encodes CASSEAGGAAYEQYF.

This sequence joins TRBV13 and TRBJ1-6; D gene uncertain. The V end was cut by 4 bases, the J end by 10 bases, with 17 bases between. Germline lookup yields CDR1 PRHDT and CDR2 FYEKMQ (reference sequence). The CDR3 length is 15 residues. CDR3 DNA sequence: TGTGCCAGCAGCTCTAGTCCCTCCGGTGACTCACCCCTCCACTTT. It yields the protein CASSSSPSGDSPLHF.

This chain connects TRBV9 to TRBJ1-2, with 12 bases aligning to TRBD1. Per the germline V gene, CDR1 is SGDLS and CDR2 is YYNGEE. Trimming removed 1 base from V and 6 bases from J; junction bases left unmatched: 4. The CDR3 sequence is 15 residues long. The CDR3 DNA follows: TGTGCCAGCAGCGTATGGGGACAGGGGGCGCATGGCTACACCTTC. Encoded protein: CASSVWGQGAHGYTF.

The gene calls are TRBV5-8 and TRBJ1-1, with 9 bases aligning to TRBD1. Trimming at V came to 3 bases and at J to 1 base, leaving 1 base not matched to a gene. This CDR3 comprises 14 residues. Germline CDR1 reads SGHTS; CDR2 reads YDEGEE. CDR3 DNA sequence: TGTGCCAGCAGCTCGGGACAGGGGAACACTGAAGCTTTCTTT. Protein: CASSSGQGNTEAFF.

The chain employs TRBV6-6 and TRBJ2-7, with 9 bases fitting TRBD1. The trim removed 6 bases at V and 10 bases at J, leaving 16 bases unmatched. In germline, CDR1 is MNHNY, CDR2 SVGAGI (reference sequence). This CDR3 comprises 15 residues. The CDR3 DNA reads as TGTGCCAGCAGGACAGGGGGGACAGGGTCTACGGAACAGTACTTC. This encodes CASRTGGTGSTEQYF.

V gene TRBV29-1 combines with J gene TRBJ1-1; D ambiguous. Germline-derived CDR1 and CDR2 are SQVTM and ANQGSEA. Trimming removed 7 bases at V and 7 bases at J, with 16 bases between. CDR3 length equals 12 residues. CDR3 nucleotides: TGCAGCGCCCTCCCCGGGGATATTGAAGCTTTCTTT. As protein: CSALPGDIEAFF.

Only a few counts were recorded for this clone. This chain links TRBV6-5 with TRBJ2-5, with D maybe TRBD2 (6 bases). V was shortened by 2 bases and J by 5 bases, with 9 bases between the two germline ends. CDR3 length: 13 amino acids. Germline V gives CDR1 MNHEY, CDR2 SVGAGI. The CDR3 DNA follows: TGTGCCAGCAGTTACGATGGAGGGGAGACCCAGTACTTC. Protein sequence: CASSYDGGETQYF.

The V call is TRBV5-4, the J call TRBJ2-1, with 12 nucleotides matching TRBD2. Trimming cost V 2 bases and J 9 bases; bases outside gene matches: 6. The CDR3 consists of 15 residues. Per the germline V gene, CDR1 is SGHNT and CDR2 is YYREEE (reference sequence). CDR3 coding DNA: TGTGCCAGCAGCTTAGGGTCTAGCGGGAGGGCTGAGCAGTTCTTC. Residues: CASSLGSSGRAEQFF.

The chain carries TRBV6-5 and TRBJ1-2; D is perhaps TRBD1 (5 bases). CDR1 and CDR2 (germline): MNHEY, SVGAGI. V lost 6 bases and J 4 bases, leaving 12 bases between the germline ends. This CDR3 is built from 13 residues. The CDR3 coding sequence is TGTGCCAGCAGAAGGGGAGGGCGCTATGGCTACACCTTC. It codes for CASRRGGRYGYTF.

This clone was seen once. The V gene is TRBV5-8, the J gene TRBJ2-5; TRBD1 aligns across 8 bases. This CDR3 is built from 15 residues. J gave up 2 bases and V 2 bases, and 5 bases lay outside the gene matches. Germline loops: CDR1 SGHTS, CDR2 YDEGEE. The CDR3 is CASSFAGGLQETQYF. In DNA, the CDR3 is TGTGCCAGCAGCTTCGCAGGGGGCCTTCAAGAGACCCAGTACTTC.

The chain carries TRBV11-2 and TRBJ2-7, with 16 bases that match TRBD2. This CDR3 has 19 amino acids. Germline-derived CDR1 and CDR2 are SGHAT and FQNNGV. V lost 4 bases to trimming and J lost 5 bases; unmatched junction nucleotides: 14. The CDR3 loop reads CASSSKLGLAGGRFDEQYF. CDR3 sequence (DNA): TGTGCCAGCAGCTCAAAGTTGGGACTAGCGGGAGGGCGTTTTGACGAGCAGTACTTC. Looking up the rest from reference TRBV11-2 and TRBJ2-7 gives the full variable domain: EAGVAQSPRYKIIEKRQSVAFWCNPISGHATLYWYQQILGQGPKLLIQFQNNGVVDDSQLPKDRFSAERLKGVDSTLKIQPAKLEDSAVYLCASSSKLGLAGGRFDEQYFGPGTRLTVT.

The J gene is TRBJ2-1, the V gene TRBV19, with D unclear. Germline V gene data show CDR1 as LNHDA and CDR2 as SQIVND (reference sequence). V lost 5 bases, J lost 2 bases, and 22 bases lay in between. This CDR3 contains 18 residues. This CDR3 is CASSAEGAQLLTYNEQFF. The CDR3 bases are TGTGCCAGTAGTGCCGAAGGAGCGCAGCTGCTTACCTACAATGAGCAGTTCTTC.

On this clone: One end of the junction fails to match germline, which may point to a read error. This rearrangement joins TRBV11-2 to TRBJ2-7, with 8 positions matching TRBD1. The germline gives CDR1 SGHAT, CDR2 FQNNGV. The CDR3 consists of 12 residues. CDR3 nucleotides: TGTGCCAGCAGCTTAGGACTGGACAGGGTGAACTTC. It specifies CASSLGLDRVNF. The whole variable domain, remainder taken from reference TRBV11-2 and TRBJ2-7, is EAGVAQSPRYKIIEKRQSVAFWCNPISGHATLYWYQQILGQGPKLLIQFQNNGVVDDSQLPKDRFSAERLKGVDSTLKIQPAKLEDSAVYLCASSLGLDRVNFGPGTRLTVT.

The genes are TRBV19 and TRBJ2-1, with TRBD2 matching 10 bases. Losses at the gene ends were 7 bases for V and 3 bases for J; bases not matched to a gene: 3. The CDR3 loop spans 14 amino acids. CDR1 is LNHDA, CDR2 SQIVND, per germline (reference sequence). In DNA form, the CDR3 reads TGTGCCAGTATTCTAGCGGGAGACTACAATGAGCAGTTCTTC. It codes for CASILAGDYNEQFF.

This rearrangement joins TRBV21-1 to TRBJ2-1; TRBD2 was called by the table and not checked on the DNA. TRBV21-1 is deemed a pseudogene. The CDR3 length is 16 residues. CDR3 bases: TGTGCCAGCAGCAAACGGAGCGGGAGGGGGTACAATGAGCAGTTCTTC. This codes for CASSKRSGRGYNEQFF.

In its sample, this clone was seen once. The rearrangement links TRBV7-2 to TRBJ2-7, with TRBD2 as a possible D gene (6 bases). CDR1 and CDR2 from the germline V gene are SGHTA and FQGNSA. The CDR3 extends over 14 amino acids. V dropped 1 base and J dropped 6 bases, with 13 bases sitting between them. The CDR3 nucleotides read TGTGCCAGCAGCTTAGTAGCGGACCTTCGCGAGCAGTACTTC. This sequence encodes CASSLVADLREQYF.

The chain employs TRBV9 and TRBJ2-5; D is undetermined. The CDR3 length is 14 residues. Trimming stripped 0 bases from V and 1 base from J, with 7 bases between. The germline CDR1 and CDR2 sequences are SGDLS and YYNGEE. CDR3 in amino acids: CASSVAGVQETQYF. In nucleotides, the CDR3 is TGTGCCAGCAGCGTAGCGGGTGTCCAAGAGACCCAGTACTTC.

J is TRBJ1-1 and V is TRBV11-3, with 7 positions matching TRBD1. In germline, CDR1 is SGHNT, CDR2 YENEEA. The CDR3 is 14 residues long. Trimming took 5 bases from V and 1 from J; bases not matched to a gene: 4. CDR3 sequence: CASSPTGENTEAFF. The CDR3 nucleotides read TGTGCCAGCAGCCCAACAGGGGAGAACACTGAAGCTTTCTTT.

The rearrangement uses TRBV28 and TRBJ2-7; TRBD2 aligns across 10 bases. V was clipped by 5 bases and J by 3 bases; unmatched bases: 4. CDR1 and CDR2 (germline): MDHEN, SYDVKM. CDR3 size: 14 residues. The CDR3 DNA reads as TGTGCCAGCAGTCCGGGGACTAGCGTCTACGAGCAGTACTTC. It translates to CASSPGTSVYEQYF.

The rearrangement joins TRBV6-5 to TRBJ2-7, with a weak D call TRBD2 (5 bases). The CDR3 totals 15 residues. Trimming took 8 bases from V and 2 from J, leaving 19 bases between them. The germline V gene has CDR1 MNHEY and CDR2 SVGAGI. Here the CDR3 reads CASAGVRAGPYEQYF. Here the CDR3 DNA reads TGTGCCAGCGCTGGGGTCCGGGCGGGCCCCTACGAGCAGTACTTC.

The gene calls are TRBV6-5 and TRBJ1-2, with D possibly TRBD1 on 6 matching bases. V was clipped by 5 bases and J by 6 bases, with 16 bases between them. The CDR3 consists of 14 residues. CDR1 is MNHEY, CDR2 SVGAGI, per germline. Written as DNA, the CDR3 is TGTGCCAGCAGTCAGGGGAAATTTAGTGATGGCTACACCTTC. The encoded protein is CASSQGKFSDGYTF.

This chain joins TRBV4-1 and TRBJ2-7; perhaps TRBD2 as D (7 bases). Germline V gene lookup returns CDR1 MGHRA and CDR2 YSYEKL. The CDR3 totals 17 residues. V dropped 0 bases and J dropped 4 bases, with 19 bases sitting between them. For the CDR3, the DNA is TGCGCCAGCAGCCAAGACCCCCTTTTCCGGGGGGCGTACGAGCAGTACTTC. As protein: CASSQDPLFRGAYEQYF.

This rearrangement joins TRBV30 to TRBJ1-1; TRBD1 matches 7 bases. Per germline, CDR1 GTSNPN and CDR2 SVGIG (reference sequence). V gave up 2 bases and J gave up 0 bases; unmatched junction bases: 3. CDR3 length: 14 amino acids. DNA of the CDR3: TGTGCCTGGAGTAGGACAGGACTGAACACTGAAGCTTTCTTT. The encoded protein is CAWSRTGLNTEAFF. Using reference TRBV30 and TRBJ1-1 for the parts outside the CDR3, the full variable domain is SQTIHQWPATLVQPVGSPLSLECTVEGTSNPNLYWYRQAAGRGLQLLFYSVGIGQISSEVPQNLSASRPQDRQFILSSKKLLLSDSGFYLCAWSRTGLNTEAFFGQGTRLTVV.

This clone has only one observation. The CDR3 DNA reads TGTGCCAGCTGCGAGGGACGGAACATATATGGCTACACCTTC. Amino acids: CASCEGRNIYGYTF. The rearrangement links TRBV6-5 to TRBJ1-2; tentatively, D is TRBD1 (5 bases). The V gene lost 8 bases and the J gene lost 5 bases, with 18 bases spanning the gap. The CDR3 is made up of 14 amino acids. Germline V gene data show CDR1 as MNHEY and CDR2 as SVGAGI.

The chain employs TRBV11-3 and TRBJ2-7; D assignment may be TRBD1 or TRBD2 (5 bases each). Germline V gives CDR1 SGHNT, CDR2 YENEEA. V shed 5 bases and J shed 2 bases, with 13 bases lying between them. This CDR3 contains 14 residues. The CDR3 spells CASSLGPGPYEQYF. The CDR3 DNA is TGTGCCAGCAGCCTGGGACCTGGACCCTACGAGCAGTACTTC.

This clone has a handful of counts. CDR3 bases: TGTGCCAGCAGCCTCCGGGCCGCTAACTATGGCTACACCTTC. Protein sequence: CASSLRAANYGYTF. The J gene is TRBJ1-2, the V gene TRBV7-9; D remains unclear. The CDR3 loop spans 14 amino acids. CDR1 is SEHNR and CDR2 is FQNEAQ in the germline V gene (reference sequence). Trimming pared 5 bases from V and 0 bases from J, leaving 10 bases between.

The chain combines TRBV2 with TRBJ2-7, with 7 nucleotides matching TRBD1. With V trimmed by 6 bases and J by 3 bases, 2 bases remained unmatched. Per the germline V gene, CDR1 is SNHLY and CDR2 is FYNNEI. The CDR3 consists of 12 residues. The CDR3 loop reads CASRRDSYEQYF. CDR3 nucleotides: TGTGCCAGCAGGAGGGACAGCTACGAGCAGTACTTC.

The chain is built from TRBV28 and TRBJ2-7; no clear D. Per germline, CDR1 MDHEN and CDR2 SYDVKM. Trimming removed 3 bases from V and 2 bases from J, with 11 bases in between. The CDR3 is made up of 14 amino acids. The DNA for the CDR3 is TGTGCCAGCAGTTTTCCGACGGGTCCCTACGAGCAGTACTTC. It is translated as CASSFPTGPYEQYF.

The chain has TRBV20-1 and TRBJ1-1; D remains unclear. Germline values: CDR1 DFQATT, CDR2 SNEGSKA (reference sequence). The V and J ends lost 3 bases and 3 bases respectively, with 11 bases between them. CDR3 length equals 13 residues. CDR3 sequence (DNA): TGCAGTGCTAGTCGGAGGGTCGACACTGAAGCTTTCTTT. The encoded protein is CSASRRVDTEAFF.

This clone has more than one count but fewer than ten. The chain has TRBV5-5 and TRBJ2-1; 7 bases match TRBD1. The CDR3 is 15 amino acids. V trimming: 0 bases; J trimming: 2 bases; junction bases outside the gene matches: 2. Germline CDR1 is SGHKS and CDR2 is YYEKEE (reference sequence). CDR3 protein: CASSLGQGAYNEQFF. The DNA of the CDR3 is TGTGCCAGCAGCTTGGGACAGGGAGCCTACAATGAGCAGTTCTTC.

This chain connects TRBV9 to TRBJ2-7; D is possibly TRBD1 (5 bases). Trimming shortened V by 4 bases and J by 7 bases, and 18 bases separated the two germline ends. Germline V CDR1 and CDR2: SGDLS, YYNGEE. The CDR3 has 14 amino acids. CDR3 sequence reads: CASSSSLGEKEQYF. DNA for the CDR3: TGTGCCAGCAGCTCAAGCTTAGGGGAAAAGGAGCAGTACTTC.

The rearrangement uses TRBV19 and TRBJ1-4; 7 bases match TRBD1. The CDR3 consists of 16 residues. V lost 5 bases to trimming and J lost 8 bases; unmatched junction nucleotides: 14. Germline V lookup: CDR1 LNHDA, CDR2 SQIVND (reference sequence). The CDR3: CASSPGPTGKGEKLFF. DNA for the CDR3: TGTGCCAGTAGTCCGGGACCGACAGGGAAGGGGGAAAAACTGTTTTTT.